This T cell receptor beta chain was documented in a study of blood T cell repertoires in COVID-19. Looked up from germline, CDR1 is SGHTA and CDR2 is FQGNSA. The CDR3 loop spans 14 amino acids. The V gene lost 2 bases and the J gene lost 2 bases, with 10 bases spanning the gap. TCRdb's table, derived via immunoSEQ multiplex PCR, lists solely in-frame clones and lacks some. Of approximately 210,000 clones listed, 87% were seen once; the top ten hold around 2.4%. Cohort allocation depended upon clinical history that participants reported. The gene calls are TRBV7-2 and TRBJ2-7; D not resolved. This TCR was sampled from a woman aged 25 to 39 who had recovered from COVID-19. Sequencing was performed on PBMCs or T cells enriched from blood (not recorded which). CDR3 nucleotide sequence: TGTGCCAGCAGCTTAACGCTTAACACCTACGAGCAGTACTTC. Its translation is CASSLTLNTYEQYF.